This TCR beta chain was recovered during a study of blood T cells in healthy people across ages. Study context: About one barcoded TCR beta cDNA was captured per two T cells. Overall study results and limits: Naive T cell percentage showed a strong correlation with the diversity of TCR beta.

Using a J-beta primer mix together with a sample-barcoded 5' primer, a second PCR was run for roughly 7 to 12 cycles. Each single sample gave us at least 2.5 million CDR3-containing paired-end reads. TCRdb reprocessed the 5' RACE reads with MiXCR, giving one entry per CDR3 protein. Among approximately 800,000 distinct CDR3 sequences listed, more than 50% were seen once. Notes on this clonotype: Its antigen is still unknown.

Germline lookup yields CDR1 DFQATT and CDR2 SNEGSKA (reference sequence). V was trimmed by 1 base and J by 10 bases, leaving 11 bases between them. This CDR3 region has 12 residues. No fewer than 7 million PBMCs went into each sample. Material for sequencing was blood. The chain recombines TRBV20-1 with TRBJ2-1; D may be TRBD1 or TRBD2 (5 bases each). This sequence originates from a man aged 35-49 years in good health. CDR3 in amino acids: CSARAYGGEQFF. In nucleotides, the CDR3 is TGCAGTGCTAGAGCTTATGGGGGAGAGCAGTTCTTC.